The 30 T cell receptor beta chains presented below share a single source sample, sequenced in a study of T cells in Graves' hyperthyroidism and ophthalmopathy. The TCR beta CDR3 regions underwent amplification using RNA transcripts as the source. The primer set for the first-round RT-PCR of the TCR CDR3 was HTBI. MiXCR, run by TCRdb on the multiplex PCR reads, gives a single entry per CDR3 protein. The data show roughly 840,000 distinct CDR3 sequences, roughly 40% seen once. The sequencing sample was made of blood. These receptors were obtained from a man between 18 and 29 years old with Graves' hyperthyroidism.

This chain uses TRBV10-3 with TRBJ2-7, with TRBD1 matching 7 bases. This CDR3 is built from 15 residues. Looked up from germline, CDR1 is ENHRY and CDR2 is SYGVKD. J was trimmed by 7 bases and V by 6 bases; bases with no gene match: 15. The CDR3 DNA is TGTGCCATCAGCGAGACAGGGTATCTCGACAATGAGCAGTACTTC. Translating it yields CAISETGYLDNEQYF.

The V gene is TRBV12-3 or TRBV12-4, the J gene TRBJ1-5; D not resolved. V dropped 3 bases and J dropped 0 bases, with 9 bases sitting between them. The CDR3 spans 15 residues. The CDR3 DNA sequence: TGTGCCAGCAGTTTGTTGGCGGATAGCAATCAGCCCCAGCATTTT. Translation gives CASSLLADSNQPQHF.

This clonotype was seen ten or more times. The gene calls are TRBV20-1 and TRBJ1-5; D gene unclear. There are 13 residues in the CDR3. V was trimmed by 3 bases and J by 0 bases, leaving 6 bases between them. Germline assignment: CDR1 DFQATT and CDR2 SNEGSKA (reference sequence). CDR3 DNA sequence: TGCAGTGCTAGTGCAGATAGCAATCAGCCCCAGCATTTT. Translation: CSASADSNQPQHF.

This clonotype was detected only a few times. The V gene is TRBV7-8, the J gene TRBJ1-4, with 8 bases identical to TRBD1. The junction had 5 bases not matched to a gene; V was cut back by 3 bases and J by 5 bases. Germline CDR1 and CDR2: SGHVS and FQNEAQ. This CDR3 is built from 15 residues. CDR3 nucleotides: TGTGCCAGCAGCTTCCAGGACAGGGCAAATGAAAAACTGTTTTTT. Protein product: CASSFQDRANEKLFF. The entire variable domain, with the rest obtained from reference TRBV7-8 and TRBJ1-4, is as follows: GAGVSQSPRYKVAKRGQDVALRCDPISGHVSLFWYQQALGQGPEFLTYFQNEAQLDKSGLPSDRFFAERPEGSVSTLKIQRTQQEDSAVYLCASSFQDRANEKLFFGSGTQLSVL.

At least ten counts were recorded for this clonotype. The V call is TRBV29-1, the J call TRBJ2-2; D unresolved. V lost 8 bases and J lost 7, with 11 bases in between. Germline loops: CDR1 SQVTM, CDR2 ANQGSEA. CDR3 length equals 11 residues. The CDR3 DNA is TGCAGCTTCTGGGCGAACGGGGAGCTGTTTTTT. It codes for CSFWANGELFF.

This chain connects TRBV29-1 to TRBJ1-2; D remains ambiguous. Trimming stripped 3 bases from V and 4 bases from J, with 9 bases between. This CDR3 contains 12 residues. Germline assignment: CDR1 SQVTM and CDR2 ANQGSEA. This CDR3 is CSVELASYGYTF. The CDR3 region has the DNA TGCAGCGTTGAGTTGGCTTCCTATGGCTACACCTTC.

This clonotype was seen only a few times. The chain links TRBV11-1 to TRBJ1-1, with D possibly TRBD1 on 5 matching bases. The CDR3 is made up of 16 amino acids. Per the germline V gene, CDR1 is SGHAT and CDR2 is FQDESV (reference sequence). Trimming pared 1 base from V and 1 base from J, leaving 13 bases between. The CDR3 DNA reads TGTGCCAGCAGCTTAGACGTCCAAGGGGCGAACACTGAAGCTTTCTTT. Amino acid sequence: CASSLDVQGANTEAFF.

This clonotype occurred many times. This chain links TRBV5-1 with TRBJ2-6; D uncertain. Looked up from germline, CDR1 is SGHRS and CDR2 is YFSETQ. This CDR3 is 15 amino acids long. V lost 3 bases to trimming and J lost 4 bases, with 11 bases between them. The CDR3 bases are TGCGCCAGCAGCTCAGGCGGTGCGGGGGCCAACGTCCTGACTTTC. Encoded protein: CASSSGGAGANVLTF.

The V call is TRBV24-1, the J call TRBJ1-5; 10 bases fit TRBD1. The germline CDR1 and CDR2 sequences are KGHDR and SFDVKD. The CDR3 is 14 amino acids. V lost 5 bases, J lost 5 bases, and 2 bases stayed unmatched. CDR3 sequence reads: CATSGTGGDQPQHF. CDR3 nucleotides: TGTGCCACCAGTGGGACAGGGGGAGATCAGCCCCAGCATTTT.

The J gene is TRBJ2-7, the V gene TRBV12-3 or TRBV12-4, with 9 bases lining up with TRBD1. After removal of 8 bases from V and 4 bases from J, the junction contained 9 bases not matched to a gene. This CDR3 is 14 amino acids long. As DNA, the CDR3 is TGTGCCAGCCGCCCCGGGACAGGGCTGTACGAGCAGTACTTC. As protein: CASRPGTGLYEQYF.

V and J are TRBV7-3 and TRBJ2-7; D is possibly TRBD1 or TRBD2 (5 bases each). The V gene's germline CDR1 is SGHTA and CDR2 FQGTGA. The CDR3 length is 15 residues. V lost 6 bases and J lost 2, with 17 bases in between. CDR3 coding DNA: TGTGCCAGCAGTTCCTCCGGGACGGTCACCTACGAGCAGTACTTC. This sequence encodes CASSSSGTVTYEQYF. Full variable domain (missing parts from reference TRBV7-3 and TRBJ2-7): GAGVSQTPSNKVTEKGKYVELRCDPISGHTALYWYRQSLGQGPEFLIYFQGTGAADDSGLPNDRFFAVRPEGSVSTLKIQRTERGDSAVYLCASSSSGTVTYEQYFGPGTRLTVT.

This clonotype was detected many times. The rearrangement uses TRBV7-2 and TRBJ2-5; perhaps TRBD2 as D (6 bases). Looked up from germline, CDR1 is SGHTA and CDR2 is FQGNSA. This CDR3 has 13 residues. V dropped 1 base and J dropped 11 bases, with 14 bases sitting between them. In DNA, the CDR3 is TGTGCCAGCAGCTTAGAAAGGGAGGAGGGGCAGTACTTC. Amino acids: CASSLEREEGQYF.

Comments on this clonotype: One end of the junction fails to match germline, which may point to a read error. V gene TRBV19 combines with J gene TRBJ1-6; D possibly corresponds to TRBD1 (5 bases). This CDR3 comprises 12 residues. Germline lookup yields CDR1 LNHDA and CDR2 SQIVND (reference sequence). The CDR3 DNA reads TGTGCCAGTAGTATTGGGGGATCACCCCTCCGCTTT. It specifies CASSIGGSPLRF.

Here the CDR3 DNA reads TGTGCCAGCAGCCCCTACCTGGGGAGGGCCGGGATCCCTGAAGCTTTCTTT. This encodes CASSPYLGRAGIPEAFF. V usage is TRBV12-3 or TRBV12-4 and J usage is TRBJ1-1, with D unclear. This CDR3 is built from 17 residues. Trimming left V 6 bases short and J 6 bases short, with 26 bases between.

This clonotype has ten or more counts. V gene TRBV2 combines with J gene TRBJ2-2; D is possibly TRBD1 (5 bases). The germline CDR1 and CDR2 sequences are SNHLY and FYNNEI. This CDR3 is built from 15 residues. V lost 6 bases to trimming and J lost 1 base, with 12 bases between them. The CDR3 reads CASRRRTQNTGELFF. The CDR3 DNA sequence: TGTGCCAGCAGGAGGCGGACACAGAACACCGGGGAGCTGTTTTTT.

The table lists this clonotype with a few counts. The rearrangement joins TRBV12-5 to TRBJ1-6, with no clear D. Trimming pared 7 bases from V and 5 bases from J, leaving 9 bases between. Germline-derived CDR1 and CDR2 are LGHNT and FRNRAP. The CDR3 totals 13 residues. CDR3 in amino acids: CASVLKDNSPLHF. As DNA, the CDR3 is TGTGCTAGTGTACTGAAGGATAATTCACCCCTCCACTTT.

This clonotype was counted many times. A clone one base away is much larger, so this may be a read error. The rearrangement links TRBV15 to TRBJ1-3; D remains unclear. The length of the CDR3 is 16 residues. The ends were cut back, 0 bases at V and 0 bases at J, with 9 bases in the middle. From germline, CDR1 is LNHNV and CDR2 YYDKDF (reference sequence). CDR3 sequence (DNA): TGTGCCACCAGCAGAGATCAGTTGAGCTCTGGAAACACCATATATTTT. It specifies CATSRDQLSSGNTIYF.

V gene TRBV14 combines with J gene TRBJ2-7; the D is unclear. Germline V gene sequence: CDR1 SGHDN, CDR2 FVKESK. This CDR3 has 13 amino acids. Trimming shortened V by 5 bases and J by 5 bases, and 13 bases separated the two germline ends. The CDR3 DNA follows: TGTGCCAGCAGCTCCTGGACCCGGGACGAGCAGTACTTC. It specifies CASSSWTRDEQYF.

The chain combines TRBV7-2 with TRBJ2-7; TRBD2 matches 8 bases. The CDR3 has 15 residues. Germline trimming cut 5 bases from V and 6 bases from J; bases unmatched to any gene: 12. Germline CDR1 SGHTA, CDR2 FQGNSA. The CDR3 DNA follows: TGTGCCAGCAGCCCGATCGGGACTAGACTCGGCGAGCAGTACTTC. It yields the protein CASSPIGTRLGEQYF.

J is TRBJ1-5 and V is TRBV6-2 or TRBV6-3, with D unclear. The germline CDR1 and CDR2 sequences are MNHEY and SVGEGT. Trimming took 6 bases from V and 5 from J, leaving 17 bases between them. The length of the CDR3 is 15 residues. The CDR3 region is CASSTPGPGYQPQHF. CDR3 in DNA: TGTGCCAGCAGCACCCCCGGACCGGGCTATCAGCCCCAGCATTTT.

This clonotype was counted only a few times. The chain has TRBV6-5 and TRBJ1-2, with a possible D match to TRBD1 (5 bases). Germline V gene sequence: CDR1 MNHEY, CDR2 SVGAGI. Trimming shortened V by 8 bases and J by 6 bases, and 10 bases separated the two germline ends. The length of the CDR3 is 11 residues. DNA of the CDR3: TGTGCCAGCGAGGGGCGCGATGGCTACACCTTC. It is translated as CASEGRDGYTF.

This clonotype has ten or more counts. CDR3 residues: CASRLTGNTEAFF. CDR3 sequence (DNA): TGTGCCAGCAGGTTGACGGGAAACACTGAAGCTTTCTTT. V is TRBV2 and J is TRBJ1-1; D gene ambiguous. V was pared by 6 bases and J by 2 bases, with 10 bases between. Germline values: CDR1 SNHLY, CDR2 FYNNEI. This CDR3 spans 13 amino acids.

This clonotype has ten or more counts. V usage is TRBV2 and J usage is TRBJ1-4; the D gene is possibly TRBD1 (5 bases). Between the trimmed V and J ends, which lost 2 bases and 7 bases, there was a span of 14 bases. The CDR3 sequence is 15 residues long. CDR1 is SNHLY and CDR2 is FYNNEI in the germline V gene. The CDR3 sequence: CASSETQVGGEKLFF. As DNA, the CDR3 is TGTGCCAGCAGTGAAACACAGGTTGGGGGTGAAAAACTGTTTTTT.

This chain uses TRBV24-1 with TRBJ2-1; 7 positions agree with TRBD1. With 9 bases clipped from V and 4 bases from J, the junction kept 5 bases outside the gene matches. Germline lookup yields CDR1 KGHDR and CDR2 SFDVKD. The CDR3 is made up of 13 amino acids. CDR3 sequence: CATRDSNYNEQFF. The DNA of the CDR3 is TGTGCCACCCGGGACAGCAATTACAATGAGCAGTTCTTC.

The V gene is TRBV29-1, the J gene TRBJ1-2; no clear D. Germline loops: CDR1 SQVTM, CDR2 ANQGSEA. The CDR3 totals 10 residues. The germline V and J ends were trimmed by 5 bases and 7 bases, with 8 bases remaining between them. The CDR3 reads CSVCSPGYTF. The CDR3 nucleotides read TGCAGCGTTTGTTCGCCTGGCTACACCTTC.

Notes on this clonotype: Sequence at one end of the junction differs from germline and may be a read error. CDR3 bases: TGTGCCAGCAGGGCCGGGGTCAACGTCCTGACTTTC. Residues: CASRAGVNVLTF. J is TRBJ2-6 and V is TRBV2; TRBD2 is a possible D gene (5 bases). The CDR3 has 12 amino acids. Germline V gene sequence: CDR1 SNHLY, CDR2 FYNNEI.

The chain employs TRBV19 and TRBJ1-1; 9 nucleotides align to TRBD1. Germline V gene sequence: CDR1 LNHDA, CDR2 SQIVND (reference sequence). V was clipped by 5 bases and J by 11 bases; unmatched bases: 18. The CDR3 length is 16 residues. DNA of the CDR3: TGTGCCAGTAGTGCCCTCGACAGGGGGAAGGGGGCGGACGCTTTCTTT. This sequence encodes CASSALDRGKGADAFF.

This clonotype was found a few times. The CDR3 sequence is CSASSDRGIREKLFF. In DNA, the CDR3 is TGCAGTGCTAGCTCCGACAGGGGGATAAGGGAAAAACTGTTTTTT. The V call is TRBV20-1, the J call TRBJ1-4, with 9 nucleotides matching TRBD1. The CDR3 extends over 15 amino acids. Losses at the gene ends were 3 bases for V and 8 bases for J; bases not matched to a gene: 10. Germline CDR1 reads DFQATT; CDR2 reads SNEGSKA (reference sequence).

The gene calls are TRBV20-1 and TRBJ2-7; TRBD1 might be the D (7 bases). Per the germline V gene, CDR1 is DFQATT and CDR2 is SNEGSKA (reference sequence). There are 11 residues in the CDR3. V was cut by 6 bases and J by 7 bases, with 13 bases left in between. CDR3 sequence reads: CSAKTGTEQYF. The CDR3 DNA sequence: TGCAGTGCCAAGACAGGGACTGAGCAGTACTTC.

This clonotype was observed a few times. The CDR3 nucleotides read TGTGCTAGTGGTTTGGAGGGGACAGCTAACACTGAAGCTTTCTTT. Translation: CASGLEGTANTEAFF. The rearrangement uses TRBV12-5 and TRBJ1-1; 7 nucleotides match TRBD1. The CDR3 has 15 amino acids. Per the germline V gene, CDR1 is LGHNT and CDR2 is FRNRAP. J gave up 2 bases and V 1 base, and 4 bases lay outside the gene matches.